This T cell receptor beta chain was sequenced in a study of cytomegalovirus exposure and HLA in healthy donors. V dropped 6 bases and J dropped 5; count of bases not matched to a gene: 10. Germline lookup yields CDR1 SGHVS and CDR2 FNYEAQ. The CDR3 covers 15 residues. Both 60 Vbeta primers and 13 Jbeta primers went into the PCR. Clones were read by immunoSEQ multiplex PCR, and TCRdb kept only the in-frame ones, dropping some. The table has 50,000 to 65,000 clones, approximately 71% seen once; the top ten hold 20% to 25%. The origin of this receptor is a man aged 50 to 60 in good health and CMV-seropositive. The chain joins TRBV7-6 to TRBJ2-3, with 8 positions matching TRBD2. Specimen: PBMCs. DNA of the CDR3: TGTGCCAGCAGTCGACAGCGGGAGATTGAAGATACGCAGTATTTT. Protein product: CASSRQREIEDTQYF. Filled out from reference TRBV7-6 and TRBJ2-3, the complete variable domain reads GAGVSQSPRYKVTKRGQDVALRCDPISGHVSLYWYRQALGQGPEFLTYFNYEAQQDKSGLPNDRFSAERPEGSISTLTIQRTEQRDSAMYRCASSRQREIEDTQYFGPGTRLTVL.